These 14 T cell receptor beta chains were sequenced from one sample in a study of cytomegalovirus exposure and HLA in healthy donors. Primers for the PCR totalled 60 Vbeta and 13 Jbeta. TCRdb keeps only in-frame clones here, not all; method: immunoSEQ multiplex PCR. The table lists some 200,000 clones, roughly 80% of them singletons, with 2.5% to 3.5% in the top ten. Sequencing used PBMCs. These receptors originate from a female donor in good health and CMV-seronegative.

In this sample, this clone turned up a few times. The rearrangement uses TRBV15 and TRBJ2-1; TRBD2 matches at 10 bases. The CDR3 spans 16 residues. V lost 1 base to trimming and J lost 5 bases; unmatched junction nucleotides: 5. Germline CDR1 and CDR2: LNHNV and YYDKDF (reference sequence). In DNA, the CDR3 is TGTGCCACCAGCAGAGGGCTAGCGGGAGCAGACAATGAGCAGTTCTTC. The encoded protein is CATSRGLAGADNEQFF.

Only one count was recorded for this clone. The rearrangement links TRBV5-6 to TRBJ2-5; a weak D match, TRBD1 (6 bases). Germline V lookup: CDR1 SGHDT, CDR2 YYEEEE. Trimming removed 1 base at V and 5 bases at J, with 15 bases between. The CDR3 contains 15 residues. The CDR3 bases are TGTGCCAGCAGCTTGAATGACAGGCGAGGGGAGACCCAGTACTTC. It specifies CASSLNDRRGETQYF. The full variable domain, in which reference TRBV5-6 and TRBJ2-5 provide the parts outside the CDR3, is DAGVTQSPTHLIKTRGQQVTLRCSPKSGHDTVSWYQQALGQGPQFIFQYYEEEERQRGNFPDRFSGHQFPNYSSELNVNALLLGDSALYLCASSLNDRRGETQYFGPGTRLLVL.

The CDR3 nucleotides read TGTGCCAGCAGCCACGAGACAGGGGGTCTCTACGAGCAGTACTTC. Its protein product is CASSHETGGLYEQYF. The chain combines TRBV7-9 with TRBJ2-7, with 9 bases identical to TRBD1. The ends lost 5 bases at V and 3 bases at J; junction bases unmatched: 8. Germline V lookup: CDR1 SEHNR, CDR2 FQNEAQ (reference sequence). The CDR3 contains 15 residues.

This chain uses TRBV15 with TRBJ2-5; 10 nucleotides agree with TRBD2. The CDR3 spans 17 residues. J gave up 5 bases and V 5 bases, and 14 bases lay outside the gene matches. Germline assignment: CDR1 LNHNV and CDR2 YYDKDF (reference sequence). CDR3: CATSSELSGRARETQYF. The CDR3 bases are TGTGCCACCAGCTCAGAGCTCAGCGGGAGGGCCAGGGAGACCCAGTACTTC.

The J gene is TRBJ1-5, the V gene TRBV30; weak D call: TRBD1 (6 bases). V lost 0 bases and J lost 5, with 14 bases in between. Germline lookup yields CDR1 GTSNPN and CDR2 SVGIG (reference sequence). This CDR3 has 15 residues. The CDR3 nucleotides are TGTGCCTGGAGTGTAGAGTCAGGGGTCCATCAGCCCCAGCATTTT. It specifies CAWSVESGVHQPQHF.

This chain links TRBV19 with TRBJ1-2; D gene ambiguous. The CDR3 sequence is 14 residues long. Germline assignment: CDR1 LNHDA and CDR2 SQIVND (reference sequence). Trimming pared 5 bases from V and 6 bases from J, leaving 16 bases between. CDR3 nucleotides: TGTGCCAGTAGTGACGGACGGCCGAGGGATGGCTACACCTTC. Amino acid sequence: CASSDGRPRDGYTF.

The rearrangement links TRBV7-9 to TRBJ1-1; D is perhaps TRBD1 (5 bases). CDR3 length equals 15 residues. From germline, CDR1 is SEHNR and CDR2 FQNEAQ (reference sequence). Deletions cut 5 bases from V and 8 bases from J, with 21 bases between. DNA of the CDR3: TGTGCCAGCAGCCTGAATTCAGGGAGGGCGCCGGAAGCTTTCTTT. Its translation: CASSLNSGRAPEAFF.

The chain is built from TRBV19 and TRBJ1-1, with D perhaps matching TRBD1 (5 bases). The ends were cut back, 5 bases at V and 10 bases at J, with 23 bases in the middle. The germline gives CDR1 LNHDA, CDR2 SQIVND (reference sequence). This CDR3 contains 15 residues. In nucleotides, the CDR3 is TGTGCCAGTAGTTTCCTCGACAGCGTTTCGCTAGGAGCTTTCTTT. Protein sequence: CASSFLDSVSLGAFF.

Concerning this clone: The germline gene is not matched at one end of the junction; a read error may be the cause. The J gene is TRBJ2-7, the V gene TRBV6-1, with 10 bases matching TRBD1. CDR1 and CDR2 from the germline V gene are MNHNS and SASEGT. This CDR3 contains 16 residues. CDR3 loop: CASSEGGTGAVGLLYF. CDR3 coding DNA: TGTGCCAGCAGCGAAGGAGGGACAGGGGCTGTTGGGCTACTGTACTTC.

J is TRBJ2-1 and V is TRBV4-3; no reliable D call. Trimming stripped 0 bases from V and 7 bases from J, with 10 bases between. Germline V gene data show CDR1 as LGHNA and CDR2 as YSLEER. This CDR3 spans 14 amino acids. CDR3 sequence: CASSQEIGSNEQFF. The CDR3 DNA reads TGCGCCAGCAGCCAAGAGATCGGGTCTAATGAGCAGTTCTTC.

V is TRBV2 and J is TRBJ2-5; TRBD1 matches at 8 bases. The CDR3 loop spans 15 amino acids. Germline-derived CDR1 and CDR2 are SNHLY and FYNNEI. Unmatched junction bases numbered 8, after V lost 6 bases and J lost 2 bases. Here the CDR3 reads CASSGTGTGQETQYF. The CDR3 coding sequence is TGTGCCAGCAGCGGTACCGGGACAGGACAAGAGACCCAGTACTTC.

This chain uses TRBV6-1 with TRBJ1-3; tentatively, D is TRBD1 (5 bases). This CDR3 comprises 15 residues. Germline loops: CDR1 MNHNS, CDR2 SASEGT. Trimming removed 2 bases at V and 3 bases at J, with 11 bases between. This CDR3 is CASSEQGSLGNTIYF. CDR3 nucleotides: TGTGCCAGCAGTGAACAGGGTTCACTTGGAAACACCATATATTTT.

This chain joins TRBV28 and TRBJ1-5, with unresolved D. Germline loops: CDR1 MDHEN, CDR2 SYDVKM. The CDR3 extends over 15 amino acids. V lost 4 bases, J lost 2 bases, and 12 bases lay in between. DNA for the CDR3: TGTGCCAGCAGTTCAGCCGGGTCGGGCAATCAGCCCCAGCATTTT. Translated: CASSSAGSGNQPQHF.

This chain joins TRBV28 and TRBJ2-7; TRBD2 matches 8 bases. This CDR3 spans 15 amino acids. Germline V gene lookup returns CDR1 MDHEN and CDR2 SYDVKM. Trimming took 2 bases from V and 4 from J; bases not matched to a gene: 7. The CDR3 region is CASSLASGSLYEQYF. The CDR3 DNA sequence: TGTGCCAGCAGTTTAGCGAGCGGGAGTTTATACGAGCAGTACTTC.